This T cell receptor beta chain is from a study of vaccination effects on CD4 cells after COVID-19. Some clones are missing from TCRdb's copy, which holds only in-frame ones; the method was immunoSEQ multiplex PCR. There are about 54,000 clones in the sample; approximately 79% occur only once, and approximately 2.4% lies in the top ten. This CDR3 is built from 14 residues. Trimming took 4 bases from V and 4 from J, leaving 11 bases between them. The germline V gene has CDR1 MGHDK and CDR2 SYGVNS. Sequencing followed a ViraFEST assay step that expanded antigen-specific CD4+ T cells with viral peptide pools. Isolating CD4+ T cells followed about 10 days of culture. The study found no prior SARS-CoV-2 infection in the vaccine recipients, who tested negative for nucleocapsid antibodies. A note on this clone: What it binds is not known.

The clonotype was recovered from a human donor who received a COVID-19 vaccine. Specimen: CD4+ T cells from PBMCs cultured with HCoV-229E spike peptides, collected before COVID-19 vaccination. The chain uses TRBV25-1 and TRBJ1-3; D not resolved. The chain's CDR3 is CASSASHAGNTIYF. The DNA for the CDR3 is TGTGCCAGCAGTGCCAGCCATGCCGGAAACACCATATATTTT.